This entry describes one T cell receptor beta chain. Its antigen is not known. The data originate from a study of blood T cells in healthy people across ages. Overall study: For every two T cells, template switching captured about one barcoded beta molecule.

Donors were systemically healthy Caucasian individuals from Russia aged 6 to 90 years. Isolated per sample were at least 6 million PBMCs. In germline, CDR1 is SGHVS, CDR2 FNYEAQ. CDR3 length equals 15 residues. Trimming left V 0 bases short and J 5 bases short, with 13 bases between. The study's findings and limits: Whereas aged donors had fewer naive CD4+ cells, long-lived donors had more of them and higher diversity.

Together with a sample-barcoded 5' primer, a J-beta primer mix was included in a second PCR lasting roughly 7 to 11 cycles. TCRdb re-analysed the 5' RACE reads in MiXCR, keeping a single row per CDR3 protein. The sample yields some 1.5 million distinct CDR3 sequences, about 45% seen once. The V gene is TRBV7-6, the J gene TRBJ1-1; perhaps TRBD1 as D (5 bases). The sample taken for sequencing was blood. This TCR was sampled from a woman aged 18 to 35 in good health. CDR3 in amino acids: CASSLAEGVSTEAFF. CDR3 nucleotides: TGTGCCAGCAGCTTAGCGGAAGGGGTATCTACTGAAGCTTTCTTT.